This T cell receptor (beta chain) was documented in a study of T cell repertoires in ileal Crohn's disease. Background on the study: Surgery for a complication: stricturing in 61%, penetrating in roughly 39%.

Study findings and constraints: Sorted CD8 T cells held more high-frequency clones than CD4. Endoscopic recurrence occurred in every patient whose clonality exceeded 26.8%. Compared with non-smokers, active smokers at surgery showed more clonal expansions.

In regard to this clone: Its antigen remains unknown.

Profiled with immunoSEQ multiplex PCR; TCRdb holds only in-frame clones, not every one. Of 4,000 to 6,000 clones in the sample, almost 80% are singletons; the top ten hold approximately 12%. This CDR3 has 15 residues. Germline V gene data show CDR1 as MNHEY and CDR2 as SMNVEV (reference sequence). The germline V and J ends were trimmed by 0 bases and 1 base, with 7 bases remaining between them. This clonotype was obtained from an adult with Crohn's disease. This rearrangement joins TRBV27 to TRBJ2-4; the D gene is possibly TRBD2 (6 bases). Sequencing was done on a sample of ileal tissue. The CDR3 loop is CASSLSRGAKNIQYF. CDR3 sequence (DNA): TGTGCCAGCAGTTTATCACGGGGGGCCAAAAACATTCAGTACTTC.